The entry below gives a single TCR beta chain sequence along with its context. RNA was extracted with the RNeasy kit, and a quantity of 0.5 to 1 ug was reverse transcribed using random hexamers. TCR beta CDR3 was amplified by immunoSEQ covering 54 Vbeta and 13 Jbeta. Via MiXCR, TCRdb re-called the immunoSEQ multiplex PCR reads, giving one row per CDR3 protein. The sample holds about 240,000 distinct CDR3 sequences, roughly 95% seen once. CDR1 and CDR2 from the germline V gene are GTSNPN and SVGIG (reference sequence). The ends were cut back, 4 bases at V and 6 bases at J, with 15 bases in the middle. The CDR3 length is 13 residues. These data are taken from a study of CD8 T cells in Susac syndrome. Study as a whole: Fewer than ten of the sequenced Susac syndrome patients were in remission, and roughly 6 had active disease.

TCR beta sequences were obtained from blood CD8+ and CD4+ T cells. The CD8+ and CD4+ T cells were isolated magnetically using a negative isolation approach, whereas the TEMRA cells were enriched by FACS. Sequenced sample: CD4+ T cells from PBMCs. J is TRBJ1-2 and V is TRBV30; tentatively, D is TRBD1 (6 bases). The clonotype was recovered from a human donor with Susac syndrome. DNA for the CDR3: TGTGCCTGGAAGGGGGAGTTCCGGGATGGCTACACCTTC. It translates to CAWKGEFRDGYTF.